These 24 T cell receptor beta chains share one sample of origin, sequenced in a study of T-cell memory formation after mild COVID-19. TCRdb itself ran the 5' RACE reads through MiXCR, one entry per CDR3 protein. The repertoire holds roughly 42,000 distinct CDR3 sequences, with about 7.1% as singletons. Sequenced material: PBMCs or a T cell subset sorted from them (not recorded which). The receptors derive from a man aged 18 to 29 who had mild COVID-19 (a few samples of this study predate the infection). Cell type and time point are not known.

The chain uses TRBV7-2 and TRBJ1-6; D possibly corresponds to TRBD1 (6 bases). This CDR3 has 15 residues. Between the trimmed V and J ends, which lost 5 bases and 9 bases, there was a span of 17 bases. Germline V lookup: CDR1 SGHTA, CDR2 FQGNSA. The CDR3 sequence is CASSGRDILSSPLHF. The CDR3 nucleotides are TGTGCCAGCAGCGGCCGGGACATACTGAGTTCACCCCTCCACTTT.

In this sample, this clonotype turned up a few times. The chain uses TRBV2 and TRBJ2-1; possible D gene TRBD2, 6 bases. Germline V gene lookup returns CDR1 SNHLY and CDR2 FYNNEI. The CDR3 is 14 residues long. Trimming pared 0 bases from V and 10 bases from J, leaving 13 bases between. The CDR3 sequence is CASSEALDGGEQFF. The CDR3 DNA follows: TGTGCCAGCAGTGAAGCGCTAGACGGGGGAGAGCAGTTCTTC.

This clonotype was recorded at least ten times. The J gene is TRBJ2-3, the V gene TRBV7-9, with 10 bases that match TRBD1. Germline V gene sequence: CDR1 SEHNR, CDR2 FQNEAQ (reference sequence). V was pared by 6 bases and J by 1 base, with 7 bases of the junction left unmatched. CDR3 size: 16 residues. Here the CDR3 reads CASRPGQGPRTDTQYF. The CDR3 DNA follows: TGTGCCAGCAGACCGGGACAGGGGCCTCGCACAGATACGCAGTATTTT.

The chain is built from TRBV5-1 and TRBJ1-2; D perhaps matches TRBD1 (6 bases). V lost 1 base, J lost 2 bases, and 9 bases lay in between. Germline V gene sequence: CDR1 SGHRS, CDR2 YFSETQ. This CDR3 comprises 14 residues. CDR3 nucleotides: TGCGCCAGCAGCTTGCAGGGGATGAACTATGGCTACACCTTC. As protein: CASSLQGMNYGYTF.

V gene TRBV5-1 combines with J gene TRBJ2-1; 12 bases agree with TRBD2. Trimming removed 4 bases from V and 3 bases from J; junction bases left unmatched: 2. The CDR3 loop spans 15 amino acids. The germline V gene encodes CDR1 SGHRS and CDR2 YFSETQ. The DNA for the CDR3 is TGCGCCAGCAGCCTGACTAGCGGGGGCTACAATGAGCAGTTCTTC. Translated: CASSLTSGGYNEQFF.

The chain joins TRBV7-2 to TRBJ2-5, with 7 bases aligning to TRBD2. The CDR3 contains 14 residues. Germline values: CDR1 SGHTA, CDR2 FQGNSA. V shed 5 bases and J 5 bases; nucleotides not matched to a gene: 8. CDR3 nucleotide sequence: TGTGCCAGCAGCCCCAGGCGGGGGAGCGAGACCCAGTACTTC. Protein product: CASSPRRGSETQYF. Combining the CDR3 with reference TRBV7-2 and TRBJ2-5 gives the whole variable domain GAGVSQSPSNKVTEKGKDVELRCDPISGHTALYWYRQSLGQGLEFLIYFQGNSAPDKSGLPSDRFSAERTGGSVSTLTIQRTQQEDSAVYLCASSPRRGSETQYFGPGTRLLVL.

The gene calls are TRBV7-3 and TRBJ2-7; 7 nucleotides agree with TRBD2. V gave up 2 bases and J gave up 6 bases; unmatched junction bases: 7. Germline CDR1 is SGHTA and CDR2 is FQGTGA. The length of the CDR3 is 14 residues. CDR3 protein: CASSLGGGVREQYV. Here the CDR3 DNA reads TGTGCCAGCAGCTTAGGTGGGGGGGTCCGCGAGCAGTACGTC.

This clonotype was recorded many times. The V gene is TRBV5-1, the J gene TRBJ2-2; 7 bases map to TRBD1. J gave up 4 bases and V 4 bases, and 10 bases lay outside the gene matches. Germline CDR1 and CDR2: SGHRS and YFSETQ. This CDR3 has 16 residues. The CDR3 protein is CASSGTGTVSTGELFF. The CDR3 region has the DNA TGCGCCAGCAGCGGAACCGGGACAGTGAGCACCGGGGAGCTGTTTTTT.

This clonotype is termed medium-sized. The chain recombines TRBV20-1 with TRBJ2-7; 10 positions agree with TRBD2. CDR3 size: 16 residues. V shed 0 bases, J shed 1 base, and the junction held 6 bases outside the gene matches. CDR1 and CDR2 from the germline V gene are DFQATT and SNEGSKA (reference sequence). The CDR3 loop is CSARDVLAGMSYEQYF. Here the CDR3 DNA reads TGCAGTGCTAGAGATGTACTAGCGGGGATGTCCTACGAGCAGTACTTC.

V gene TRBV7-2 combines with J gene TRBJ2-5, with D hard to call. The germline V and J ends were trimmed by 3 bases and 5 bases, with 7 bases remaining between them. The CDR3 is 12 residues long. In germline, CDR1 is SGHTA, CDR2 FQGNSA. The CDR3 nucleotides read TGTGCCAGCAGCTTTCCCGGTGAGACCCAGTACTTC. This translates into CASSFPGETQYF.

The V and J genes are TRBV7-9 and TRBJ1-4; D call uncertain. This CDR3 is 16 amino acids long. The germline CDR1 and CDR2 sequences are SEHNR and FQNEAQ (reference sequence). The V gene lost 5 bases and the J gene lost 2 bases, with 15 bases spanning the gap. The CDR3 DNA sequence: TGTGCCAGCAGCCTGGGGAACAGCAGGACTAATGAAAAACTGTTTTTT. It encodes CASSLGNSRTNEKLFF.

The rearrangement joins TRBV11-2 to TRBJ2-3; maybe TRBD2 (6 bases). CDR3 length equals 14 residues. V lost 4 bases to trimming and J lost 3 bases, with 11 bases between them. CDR1 and CDR2 from the germline V gene are SGHAT and FQNNGV. The CDR3 is CASSSGVGTDTQYF. CDR3 in DNA: TGTGCCAGCAGCTCGGGGGTTGGTACAGATACGCAGTATTTT.

This chain links TRBV27 with TRBJ2-7, with D perhaps TRBD1 (5 bases). The CDR3 is made up of 16 amino acids. Germline V gene data show CDR1 as MNHEY and CDR2 as SMNVEV (reference sequence). Trimming took off 4 bases at V and 0 bases at J, with 16 bases between the two ends. CDR3 coding DNA: TGTGCCAGCAGTTCACATTCGACAGCGACCTCCTACGAGCAGTACGTC. This translates into CASSSHSTATSYEQYV.

This clonotype occurred a few times. This chain links TRBV27 with TRBJ1-2, with a weak D call TRBD1 (5 bases). V was pared by 3 bases and J by 8 bases, with 16 bases between. CDR3 size: 14 residues. Per germline, CDR1 MNHEY and CDR2 SMNVEV (reference sequence). CDR3 protein: CASSLGPQGGGYTF. CDR3 DNA sequence: TGTGCCAGCAGTTTGGGACCTCAGGGCGGGGGCTACACCTTC.

J is TRBJ1-2 and V is TRBV10-3, with D possibly being TRBD1 (5 bases). The CDR3 loop spans 13 amino acids. The V end was cut by 2 bases, the J end by 6 bases, with 10 bases between. The germline V gene encodes CDR1 ENHRY and CDR2 SYGVKD. CDR3: CAISEAGGDGYTF. CDR3 sequence (DNA): TGTGCCATCAGTGAGGCCGGGGGGGATGGCTACACCTTC.

This clonotype was counted many times. V usage is TRBV7-9 and J usage is TRBJ2-7, with 9 bases fitting TRBD1. The germline CDR1 and CDR2 sequences are SEHNR and FQNEAQ (reference sequence). The CDR3 sequence is 14 residues long. J lost 3 bases, V lost 3 bases, and 3 bases had no gene match. In DNA, the CDR3 is TGTGCCAGCAGCTTCGGGACAGGGAACTACGAGCAGTACTTC. It translates to CASSFGTGNYEQYF.

This chain uses TRBV10-3 with TRBJ1-6, with a possible D match to TRBD1 (6 bases). The germline V gene has CDR1 ENHRY and CDR2 SYGVKD. V lost 2 bases to trimming and J lost 7 bases, with 15 bases between them. The CDR3 runs 16 residues. This CDR3 reads CAISEGQPQGNSPLHF. CDR3 bases: TGTGCCATCAGTGAGGGGCAGCCCCAGGGGAATTCACCCCTCCACTTT.

The genes are TRBV7-9 and TRBJ1-3, with TRBD1 as a possible D gene (5 bases). The CDR3 covers 14 residues. Germline V gene data show CDR1 as SEHNR and CDR2 as FQNEAQ (reference sequence). Trimming shortened V by 8 bases and J by 2 bases, and 13 bases separated the two germline ends. CDR3 coding DNA: TGTGCCAGCGGAAAGCGGGACCCTGGAAACACCATATATTTT. Translation: CASGKRDPGNTIYF.

The chain is built from TRBV10-3 and TRBJ1-1, with 8 bases that match TRBD1. The ends lost 10 bases at V and 6 bases at J; junction bases unmatched: 10. The CDR3 length is 13 residues. Germline values: CDR1 ENHRY, CDR2 SYGVKD. In DNA, the CDR3 is TGTGCCACCAAGGACAGGGAGAGGGCTGAAGCTTTCTTT. Translated: CATKDRERAEAFF.

This clonotype appeared a few times. This chain uses TRBV7-3 with TRBJ2-7, with 9 bases lining up with TRBD1. V shed 6 bases and J 6 bases; nucleotides not matched to a gene: 9. The germline CDR1 and CDR2 sequences are SGHTA and FQGTGA. The CDR3 spans 14 residues. The chain's CDR3 is CASSSGTGPREQYF. In DNA, the CDR3 is TGTGCCAGCAGTTCCGGGACAGGGCCCCGCGAGCAGTACTTC.

The chain couples TRBV5-1 to TRBJ1-5; the D gene is possibly TRBD1 (6 bases). The CDR3 loop spans 14 amino acids. V was clipped by 0 bases and J by 5 bases, with 9 bases between them. CDR1 and CDR2 (germline): SGHRS, YFSETQ. The CDR3 DNA is TGCGCCAGCAGCTTGGATGGGGGCTATCAGCCCCAGCATTTT. As protein: CASSLDGGYQPQHF.

This clonotype has more than one count but fewer than ten. This rearrangement joins TRBV7-9 to TRBJ2-7; a weak D match, TRBD2 (5 bases). The germline V gene encodes CDR1 SEHNR and CDR2 FQNEAQ (reference sequence). The CDR3 length is 13 residues. Trimming pared 5 bases from V and 6 bases from J, leaving 14 bases between. CDR3 bases: TGTGCCAGCAGCCTAGACGGTAGCGTCGAGCAGTACTTC. Protein: CASSLDGSVEQYF.

There are many counts of this clonotype. CDR3 region: CASSFGVTTDTQYF. CDR3 DNA sequence: TGTGCCAGCAGCTTCGGTGTTACGACAGATACGCAGTATTTT. The chain is built from TRBV5-6 and TRBJ2-3; D unresolved. CDR1 and CDR2 from the germline V gene are SGHDT and YYEEEE. The CDR3 consists of 14 residues. V was clipped by 2 bases and J by 3 bases, with 10 bases between them.

The sample holds many counts of this clonotype. J is TRBJ1-2 and V is TRBV4-3, with unresolved D. Germline CDR1 is LGHNA and CDR2 is YSLEER. V was shortened by 3 bases and J by 5 bases, with 16 bases between the two germline ends. The CDR3 runs to 15 residues. The CDR3 here is CASSQDVGVLYGYTF. The CDR3 DNA follows: TGCGCCAGCAGCCAGGACGTCGGGGTATTGTATGGCTACACCTTC.